This T cell receptor beta chain was captured by sequencing in a study of CD8+ T cells in alopecia areata. Germline CDR1 SQVTM, CDR2 ANQGSEA. V lost 7 bases and J lost 0, with 9 bases in between. The CDR3 loop spans 13 amino acids. The authors extracted RNA and reverse transcribed it into cDNA as the sequencing template. Using immunoSEQ multiplex PCR, the repertoire was profiled, and TCRdb retains in-frame clones only, with some absent. Of 85,000 to 110,000 clones listed, approximately 60% are singletons. The sample consisted of CD4+ T cells sorted from blood. This clonotype was sampled from a human donor in good health. The chain has TRBV29-1 and TRBJ2-2; perhaps TRBD1 as D (6 bases). The CDR3 is CSAWTANTGELFF. The DNA for the CDR3 is TGCAGCGCCTGGACAGCGAACACCGGGGAGCTGTTTTTT.